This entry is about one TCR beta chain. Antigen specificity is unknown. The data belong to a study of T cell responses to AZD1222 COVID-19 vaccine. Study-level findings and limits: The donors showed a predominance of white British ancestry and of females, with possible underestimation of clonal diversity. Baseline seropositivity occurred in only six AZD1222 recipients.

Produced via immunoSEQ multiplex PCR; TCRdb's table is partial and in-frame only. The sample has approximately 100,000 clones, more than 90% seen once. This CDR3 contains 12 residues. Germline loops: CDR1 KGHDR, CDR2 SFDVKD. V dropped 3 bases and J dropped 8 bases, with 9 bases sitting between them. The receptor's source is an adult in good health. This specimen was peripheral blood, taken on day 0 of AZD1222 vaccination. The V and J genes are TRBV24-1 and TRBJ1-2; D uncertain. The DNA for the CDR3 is TGTGCCACCAGTGATGGGATCCGAGGCTACACCTTC. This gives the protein CATSDGIRGYTF.